One sample yielded the 12 T cell receptor beta chains listed below, sequenced in a study of T-cell reconstitution after alpha-beta-depleted transplantation in children. TCRbeta library construction was performed incorporating unique molecular identifiers. TCRdb used MiXCR to reprocess the PCR reads, holding one entry per CDR3 protein. In the table there are about 900,000 distinct CDR3 sequences, about 30% of which are singletons. Sequenced here: PBMCs, mostly from graft donor cells, sampled 360 days after TCRalphabeta/CD19-depleted stem cell transplant. These receptors originate from a boy in the first two years of life who had a stem cell transplant for SCID, so the T cells may come from the graft donor.

This clonotype was seen more than once but under ten times. V usage is TRBV28 and J usage is TRBJ1-1, with D unresolved. Trimming pared 2 bases from V and 4 bases from J, leaving 17 bases between. Germline-derived CDR1 and CDR2 are MDHEN and SYDVKM. The CDR3 covers 16 residues. CDR3 nucleotide sequence: TGTGCCAGCAGTTTAAAGGTTGAGGGCGGTGGCACTGAAGCTTTCTTT. This codes for CASSLKVEGGGTEAFF.

V is TRBV20-1 and J is TRBJ2-1, with D possibly TRBD2 on 5 matching bases. Germline lookup yields CDR1 DFQATT and CDR2 SNEGSKA (reference sequence). V lost 0 bases and J lost 9, with 9 bases in between. The CDR3 loop spans 12 amino acids. The CDR3 DNA sequence: TGCAGTGCTAGAGAGGAGGACTCTGAGCAGTTCTTC. Its translation: CSAREEDSEQFF.

This clonotype was counted only a few times. The genes are TRBV20-1 and TRBJ2-1; a possible D gene is TRBD2 (6 bases). CDR3 length: 15 amino acids. The germline gives CDR1 DFQATT, CDR2 SNEGSKA (reference sequence). Trimming took off 0 bases at V and 4 bases at J, with 13 bases between the two ends. CDR3 bases: TGCAGTGCTAGAGATGCGACTAGGGCATACAATGAGCAGTTCTTC. Amino acid sequence: CSARDATRAYNEQFF.

This clonotype was counted a few times. V gene TRBV28 combines with J gene TRBJ2-1; D is possibly TRBD2 (6 bases). CDR3 length: 15 residues. The V gene's germline CDR1 is MDHEN and CDR2 SYDVKM. Trimming took off 5 bases at V and 1 base at J, with 12 bases between the two ends. CDR3 amino acids: CASSSTGTSYNEQFF. Written as DNA, the CDR3 is TGTGCCAGCAGTAGCACCGGGACTTCCTACAATGAGCAGTTCTTC. The whole variable domain, remainder taken from reference TRBV28 and TRBJ2-1, is DVKVTQSSRYLVKRTGEKVFLECVQDMDHENMFWYRQDPGLGLRLIYFSYDVKMKEKGDIPEGYSVSREKKERFSLILESASTNQTSMYLCASSSTGTSYNEQFFGPGTRLTVL.

The J gene is TRBJ1-3, the V gene TRBV12-3 or TRBV12-4, with 12 bases identical to TRBD1. Losses at the gene ends were 11 bases for V and 1 base for J; bases not matched to a gene: 3. The CDR3 contains 14 residues. In nucleotides, the CDR3 is TGTGCCCAGGGACAGGGGGCGTCTGGAAACACCATATATTTT. Its translation: CAQGQGASGNTIYF.

The genes are TRBV20-1 and TRBJ2-7; 9 bases are a match to TRBD1. V was pared by 0 bases and J by 6 bases, with 6 bases of the junction left unmatched. The CDR3 is made up of 14 amino acids. Germline V gene sequence: CDR1 DFQATT, CDR2 SNEGSKA (reference sequence). The CDR3 here is CSARDRQGGFEQYF. The DNA of the CDR3 is TGCAGTGCTAGAGACAGACAGGGGGGGTTCGAGCAGTACTTC.

The V call is TRBV7-8, the J call TRBJ2-1; TRBD2 aligns across 8 bases. The V gene end was trimmed by 8 bases and the J gene end by 8 bases; junction bases not matched to a gene: 20. This CDR3 contains 17 residues. CDR1 is SGHVS and CDR2 is FQNEAQ in the germline V gene. For the CDR3, the DNA is TGTGCCAGCGACCGTAATCAGGGACACATGCGGGGGGATGAGCAGTTCTTC. As protein: CASDRNQGHMRGDEQFF.

This clonotype has just a few counts. The chain uses TRBV9 and TRBJ1-1; the D is unclear. CDR1 SGDLS and CDR2 YYNGEE come from the germline V gene. CDR3 length: 13 amino acids. Trimming removed 0 bases at V and 4 bases at J, with 7 bases between. CDR3 sequence (DNA): TGTGCCAGCAGCGTAGAGCGTAGCACTGAAGCTTTCTTT. Protein product: CASSVERSTEAFF.

This chain uses TRBV7-9 with TRBJ1-1, with 7 bases fitting TRBD1. CDR1 and CDR2 from the germline V gene are SEHNR and FQNEAQ (reference sequence). The CDR3 is made up of 17 amino acids. The trim removed 2 bases at V and 3 bases at J, leaving 12 bases unmatched. CDR3 region: CASSLIWTEGAYTEAFF. The CDR3 nucleotides read TGTGCCAGCAGCTTAATTTGGACTGAGGGGGCTTACACTGAAGCTTTCTTT.

The V and J genes are TRBV5-1 and TRBJ2-7; 11 positions agree with TRBD1. After removal of 3 bases from V and 3 bases from J, the junction contained 8 bases not matched to a gene. Germline CDR1 SGHRS, CDR2 YFSETQ. The CDR3 extends over 16 amino acids. CDR3 in amino acids: CASSSSFGTGGYEQYF. The CDR3 DNA follows: TGCGCCAGCAGCTCGTCCTTCGGGACAGGGGGCTACGAGCAGTACTTC.

The chain uses TRBV4-3 and TRBJ2-3, with 10 nucleotides matching TRBD2. V shed 0 bases, J shed 5 bases, and the junction held 14 bases outside the gene matches. Germline V CDR1 and CDR2: LGHNA, YSLEER. This CDR3 is built from 19 residues. The CDR3 bases are TGCGCCAGCAGCCAAGATCGGCAGCGGGGGGGCCAGGTCGGAGATACGCAGTATTTT. Translated: CASSQDRQRGGQVGDTQYF.

This clonotype was seen a few times. The V gene is TRBV7-2, the J gene TRBJ2-3; D is possibly TRBD2 (6 bases). Germline lookup yields CDR1 SGHTA and CDR2 FQGNSA. This CDR3 is built from 14 residues. The germline V and J ends were trimmed by 3 bases and 2 bases, with 9 bases remaining between them. The CDR3 loop reads CASSFSGFTDTQYF. The CDR3, as DNA: TGTGCCAGCAGCTTTAGCGGATTCACAGATACGCAGTATTTT.